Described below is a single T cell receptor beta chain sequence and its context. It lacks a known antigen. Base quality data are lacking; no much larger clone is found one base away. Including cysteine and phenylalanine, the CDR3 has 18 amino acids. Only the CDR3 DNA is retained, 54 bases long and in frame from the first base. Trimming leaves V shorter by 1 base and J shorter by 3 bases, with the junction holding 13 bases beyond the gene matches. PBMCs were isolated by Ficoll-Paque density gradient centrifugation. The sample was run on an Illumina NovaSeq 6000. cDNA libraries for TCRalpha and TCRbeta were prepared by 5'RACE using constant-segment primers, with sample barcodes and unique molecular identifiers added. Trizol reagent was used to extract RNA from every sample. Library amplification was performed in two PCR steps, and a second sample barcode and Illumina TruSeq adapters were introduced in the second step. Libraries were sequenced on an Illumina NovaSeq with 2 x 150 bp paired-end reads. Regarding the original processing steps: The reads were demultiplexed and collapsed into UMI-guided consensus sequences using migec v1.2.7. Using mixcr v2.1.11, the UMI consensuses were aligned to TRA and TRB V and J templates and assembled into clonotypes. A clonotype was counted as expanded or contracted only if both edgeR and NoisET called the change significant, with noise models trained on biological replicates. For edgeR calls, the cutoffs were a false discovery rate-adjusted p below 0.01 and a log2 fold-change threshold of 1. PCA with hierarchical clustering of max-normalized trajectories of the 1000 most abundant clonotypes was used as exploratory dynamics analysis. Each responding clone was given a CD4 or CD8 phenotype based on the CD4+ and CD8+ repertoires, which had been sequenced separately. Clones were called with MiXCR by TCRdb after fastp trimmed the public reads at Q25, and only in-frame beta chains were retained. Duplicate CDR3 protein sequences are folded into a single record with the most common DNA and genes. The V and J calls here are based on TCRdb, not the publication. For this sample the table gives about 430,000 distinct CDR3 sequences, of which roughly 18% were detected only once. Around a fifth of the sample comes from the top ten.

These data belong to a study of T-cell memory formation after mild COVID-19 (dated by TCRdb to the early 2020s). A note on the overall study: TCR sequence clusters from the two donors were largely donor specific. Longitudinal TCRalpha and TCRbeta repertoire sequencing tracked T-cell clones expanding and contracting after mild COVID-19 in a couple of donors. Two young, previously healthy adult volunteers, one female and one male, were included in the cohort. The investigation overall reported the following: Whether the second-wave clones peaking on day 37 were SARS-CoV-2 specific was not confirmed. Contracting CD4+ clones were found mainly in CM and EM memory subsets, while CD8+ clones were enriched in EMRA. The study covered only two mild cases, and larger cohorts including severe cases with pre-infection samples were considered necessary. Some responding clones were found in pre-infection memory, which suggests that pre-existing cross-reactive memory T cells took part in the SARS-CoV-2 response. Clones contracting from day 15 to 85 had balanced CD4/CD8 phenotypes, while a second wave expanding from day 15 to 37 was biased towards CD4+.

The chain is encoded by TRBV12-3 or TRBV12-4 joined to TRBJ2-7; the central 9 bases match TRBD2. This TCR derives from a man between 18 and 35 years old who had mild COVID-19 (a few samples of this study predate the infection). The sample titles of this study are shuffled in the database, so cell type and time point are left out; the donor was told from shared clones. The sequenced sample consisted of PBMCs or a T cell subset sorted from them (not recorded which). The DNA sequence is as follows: TGTGCCAGCAGTTTAGAAGGGATAGCGGGGGCGACCTTCTACGAGCAGTACTTC. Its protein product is CASSLEGIAGATFYEQYF.